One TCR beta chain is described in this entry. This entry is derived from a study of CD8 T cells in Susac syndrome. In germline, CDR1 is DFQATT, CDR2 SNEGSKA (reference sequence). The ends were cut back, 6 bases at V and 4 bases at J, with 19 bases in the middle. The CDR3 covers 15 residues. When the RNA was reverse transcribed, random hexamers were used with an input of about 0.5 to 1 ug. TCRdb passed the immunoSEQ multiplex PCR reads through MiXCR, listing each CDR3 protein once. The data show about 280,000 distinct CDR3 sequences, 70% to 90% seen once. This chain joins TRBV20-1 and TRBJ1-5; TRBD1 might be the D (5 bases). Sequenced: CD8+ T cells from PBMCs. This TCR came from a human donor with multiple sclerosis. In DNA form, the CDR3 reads TGCAGTGCCCTCCGGTCCCGGGGGGGGAATCAGCCCCAGCATTTT. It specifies CSALRSRGGNQPQHF.